This entry features one TCR beta chain sequence. The antigen is unknown. The genomic DNA TCR beta CDR3 region underwent two rounds of multiplex PCR. Primers targeting each individual TRBV and TRBJ gene were applied in first-round PCR. One entry per CDR3 protein, called by TCRdb with MiXCR from the multiplex PCR reads. The table has some 15,000 distinct CDR3 sequences, 25% to 30% seen once. The patient cohort was node-negative on CT and PET/CT, with no prior chemotherapy, radiotherapy or other malignancies. This sample was taken from a study of prognosis after radiotherapy for stage I lung cancer. Study information: Between April 2018 and 2019, patients with stage I non-small cell lung cancer were enrolled. Study observations and caveats: In patients with versus without metastases, TRBV and TRBJ gene usage reportedly differed.

This TCR derives from a donor over 45 with non-small cell lung cancer. Sequencing used PBMCs, obtained before or after stereotactic body radiation therapy (not recorded which).

For the CDR3, the DNA is TGTGCCAGCAGGCCAATTCAGGGGATTCAATCCGAGCAGTACTTC. Protein product: CASRPIQGIQSEQYF. This chain uses TRBV28 with TRBJ2-7; tentative D call: TRBD1 (6 bases). The CDR3 runs to 15 residues. Trimming took off 6 bases at V and 6 bases at J, with 21 bases between the two ends. Germline V lookup: CDR1 MDHEN, CDR2 SYDVKM.